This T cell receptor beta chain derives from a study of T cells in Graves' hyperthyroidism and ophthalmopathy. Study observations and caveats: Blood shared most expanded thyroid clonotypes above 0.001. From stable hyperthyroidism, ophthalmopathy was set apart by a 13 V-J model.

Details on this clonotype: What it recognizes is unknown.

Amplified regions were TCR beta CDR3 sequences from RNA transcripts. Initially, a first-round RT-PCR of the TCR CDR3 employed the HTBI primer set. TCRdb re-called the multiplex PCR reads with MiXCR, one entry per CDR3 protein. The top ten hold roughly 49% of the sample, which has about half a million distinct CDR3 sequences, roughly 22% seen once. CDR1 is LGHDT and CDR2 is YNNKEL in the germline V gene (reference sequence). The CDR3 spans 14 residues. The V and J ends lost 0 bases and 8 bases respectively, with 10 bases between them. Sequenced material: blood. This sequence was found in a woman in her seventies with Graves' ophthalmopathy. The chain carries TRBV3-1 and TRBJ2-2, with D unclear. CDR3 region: CASSQEVQLGELFF. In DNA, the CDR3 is TGTGCCAGCAGCCAAGAGGTACAGCTTGGGGAGCTGTTTTTT. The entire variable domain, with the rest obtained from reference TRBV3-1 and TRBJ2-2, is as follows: DTAVSQTPKYLVTQMGNDKSIKCEQNLGHDTMYWYKQDSKKFLKIMFSYNNKELIINETVPNRFSPKSPDKAHLNLHINSLELGDSAVYFCASSQEVQLGELFFGEGSRLTVL.